Listed below are T cell receptor beta chains from one sample, sequenced in a study of cytomegalovirus exposure and HLA in healthy donors. TCRdb's copy holds only in-frame clones and misses some; the assay was immunoSEQ multiplex PCR. The sample has 150,000 to 200,000 clones, roughly nine tenths seen once. Sequencing used PBMCs. All receptors derive from a woman aged 30 to 39 in good health and CMV-seronegative. Each CDR3 is given with its conserved first and last residue. A D gene is named only where the DNA matches it firmly. A row's size may be missing; if present it is once, few, many or a size class.

D gene	J gene	clone size	V gene	CDR3 DNA	CDR3 protein
-	TRBJ1-3	-	TRBV5-1	TGCGCCAGCAGCTCTACGCTCTCTGGAAACACCATATATTTT	CASSSTLSGNTIYF
TRBD2	TRBJ2-3	-	TRBV7-3	TGTGCCAGCAGCTCCGGACTAGCGGGACGCACAGATACGCAGTATTTT	CASSSGLAGRTDTQYF
-	TRBJ2-1	-	TRBV7-2	TGTGCCAGCAGCGTGGCTAATAGAGGCAATGAGCAGTTCTTC	CASSVANRGNEQFF
TRBD1	TRBJ2-3	-	TRBV19	TGTGCCAGTAGTATCAGGGGGTCGTACACAGATACGCAGTATTTT	CASSIRGSYTDTQYF
-	TRBJ2-1	few	TRBV10-2	TGCGCCAGCAGTGTAAGGGGGGGCTACAATGAGCAGTTCTTC	CASSVRGGYNEQFF
-	TRBJ2-3	-	TRBV27	TGTGCCAGCAGTTTTTCGACAGCGACTACAGATACGCAGTATTTT	CASSFSTATTDTQYF
TRBD2	TRBJ2-1	-	TRBV5-4	TGTGCCAGCAGCTTGGCCCGTGCTAGCGGGGGGGCATATGAGCAGTTCTTC	CASSLARASGGAYEQFF
-	TRBJ1-1	-	TRBV28	TGTGCCAGCAGTTTAAGAAGGGGCCCCGGGAACACTGAAGCTTTCTTT	CASSLRRGPGNTEAFF
TRBD1	TRBJ2-1	-	TRBV18	TGTGCCAGCTCTTACGGACAGGGCTCCTACAATGAGCAGTTCTTC	CASSYGQGSYNEQFF
TRBD2	TRBJ2-2	-	TRBV7-8	TGTGCCAGCAGCTTAGCAGGGAGCGGGGGAAACACCGGGGAGCTGTTTTTT	CASSLAGSGGNTGELFF
TRBD1	TRBJ2-7	-	TRBV10-1	TGCGCCAGCAGTCGGGACAGGGGACCATACGAGCAGTACTTC	CASSRDRGPYEQYF
TRBD2	TRBJ2-1	-	TRBV15	TGTGCCACCACCCACCCGGGACTAGCGGCCTACAATGAGCAGTTCTTC	CATTHPGLAAYNEQFF
-	TRBJ2-5	-	TRBV6-5	TGTGCCAGCAGTTACGTAGCGAGAGAGGATGGGACCCAGTACTTC	CASSYVAREDGTQYF
-	TRBJ2-1	once	TRBV7-3	TGTGCCAGCAGCCCCCTGCGGGCTAACAATGAGCAGTTCTTC	CASSPLRANNEQFF
TRBD1	TRBJ1-6	-	TRBV18	TGTGCCAGCTCACCTACAGGGAAGGGGGCCAATTCACCCCTCCACTTT	CASSPTGKGANSPLHF
-	TRBJ1-2	-	TRBV18	TGTGCCAGCTCACCCTCTTCCTATGGCTACACCTTC	CASSPSSYGYTF
-	TRBJ2-7	-	TRBV21-1	TGTGCCAGCAGCAAAGACAGGACTAGCGGGACCCACGAGCAGTACTTC	CASSKDRTSGTHEQYF
TRBD1	TRBJ2-3	-	TRBV28	TGTGCCAGCAGTTCGTTGCACAGGGGTTCTAGCACAGATACGCAGTATTTT	CASSSLHRGSSTDTQYF
-	TRBJ2-7	-	TRBV11-2	TGTGCCAGCAGCTTGACAGTTTTTCGCGAGCAGTACTTC	CASSLTVFREQYF
-	TRBJ2-7	-	TRBV27	TGTGCCAGCAGTCTCAGGGGTTTGAACTCCTACGAGCAGTACTTC	CASSLRGLNSYEQYF
-	TRBJ1-3	-	TRBV5-5	TGTGCCAGCAGCTCGACGCCGGGAGGAAACACCATATATTTT	CASSSTPGGNTIYF
-	TRBJ1-5	-	TRBV5-8	TGTGCCAGCAGCTTGATCCAGGCTTATACTCAGCCCCAGCATTTT	CASSLIQAYTQPQHF
-	TRBJ2-6	-	TRBV11-2	TGTGCCAGCAGCTCCCAATCTGGGGCCAACGTCCTGACTTTC	CASSSQSGANVLTF
-	TRBJ1-2	-	TRBV7-9	TGTGCCAGCAGCCCCCAGGGTCTGGGTAACTATGGCTACACCTTC	CASSPQGLGNYGYTF
TRBD2	TRBJ2-7	-	TRBV27	TGTGCCAGCAGTTTATCGGAACGGGAGGCTCCCTACGAGCAGTACTTC	CASSLSEREAPYEQYF
-	TRBJ2-7	-	TRBV5-1	TGCGCCAGCAGCTTAGTTTCGGGGAACATCTACGAGCAGTGCTTC	CASSLVSGNIYEQCF
-	TRBJ2-7	-	TRBV15	TGTGCCACCAGCAGTACAGGGCCCTACGAGCAGTACTTC	CATSSTGPYEQYF
-	TRBJ1-1	once	TRBV9	TGTGCCAGCAGCACCGGGGGGGGGACTGAAGCTTTCTTT	CASSTGGGTEAFF
TRBD2	TRBJ2-5	-	TRBV4-1	TGCGCCAGCAGCGCCCGACTAGCAACCCAAGAGACCCAGTACTTC	CASSARLATQETQYF
-	TRBJ1-2	-	TRBV7-2	TGTGCCAGCAGCCCCTCCGGGAACTATGGCTACCCCTTC	CASSPSGNYGYPF
TRBD1	TRBJ2-7	once	TRBV7-2	TGTGCCAGCAGCTCCAGGGACAGGGGCCACGAGCAGTACTTC	CASSSRDRGHEQYF
-	TRBJ2-6	-	TRBV6-4	TGTGCCAGCAGTGACTCTGGGAGCTCTGGGGCCAACGTCCTGACTTTC	CASSDSGSSGANVLTF
-	TRBJ2-7	-	TRBV5-6	TGTGCCAGCAGCGCAGGGAACTACGAGCAGTACTTC	CASSAGNYEQYF
-	TRBJ1-5	-	TRBV11-2	TGTGCCAGCAGCCTCGGGCGGGCCCCGGGTCAGCCCCAGCATTTT	CASSLGRAPGQPQHF
-	TRBJ2-5	-	TRBV7-3	TGTGCCAGCAGCCTAGTGGGGGGTGAGACCCAGTACTTC	CASSLVGGETQYF
TRBD2	TRBJ2-7	-	TRBV27	TGTGCCAGCAGTTTATCTGGGCTAGCGGGAATCGGCGAGCAGTACTTC	CASSLSGLAGIGEQYF
-	TRBJ1-1	-	TRBV5-1	TGCGCCAGCCACCGTTCCGCTTTCAGGGAAGACGTTGGTGAAGCTTTCTTT	CASHRSAFREDVGEAFF
TRBD1	TRBJ2-7	-	TRBV4-2	TGTGCCAGCAGCCAACAACAACCGGGACAGGGTCTTACTTGGGCGTCCTACGAGCAGTACTTC	CASSQQQPGQGLTWASYEQYF
-	TRBJ2-5	few	TRBV5-4	TGTGCCAGCAGTTTGGGAGGGGGAGAGACCCAGTACTTC	CASSLGGGETQYF
TRBD1	TRBJ2-3	-	TRBV10-1	TGCGCCAGCAGTTTCCTAGGGACAGCGACAGATACGCAGTATTTT	CASSFLGTATDTQYF
-	TRBJ2-1	-	TRBV21-1	TGTGCCAGCAGGTCTAGCGGGGGCCTTTCCTACAATGAGCAGTTCTTC	CASRSSGGLSYNEQFF
TRBD1	TRBJ2-1	-	TRBV9	TGTGCCAGCAGCGGGGGGACAGGGTGGGATGAGCAGTTCTTC	CASSGGTGWDEQFF
TRBD2	TRBJ2-6	-	TRBV28	TGTGCCAGCTCGCCGGGGGGGGCAGGGGCCAACGTCCTGACTTTC	CASSPGGAGANVLTF
-	TRBJ1-5	-	TRBV27	TGTGCCAGCAGCGGCGAGGGCTATAGCAATCAGCCCCAGCATTTT	CASSGEGYSNQPQHF
TRBD2	TRBJ2-3	-	TRBV11-2	TGTGCCAGCAGCTTCGGACTAGCGGGGGCCACAGATACGCAGTATTTT	CASSFGLAGATDTQYF
-	TRBJ1-2	-	TRBV25-1	TGTGCCTCGGGTGGCTACACCTTC	CASGGYTF
TRBD1	TRBJ1-1	-	TRBV27	TGTGCCAGCAGGCTTATCAGGACAGGGATGAACACTGAAGCTTTCTTT	CASRLIRTGMNTEAFF
-	TRBJ1-2	once	TRBV25-1	TGTGCCACCCTATCGGACTATGGCTACACCTTC	CATLSDYGYTF
-	TRBJ2-7	-	TRBV6-5	TGTGCCAGCAGTTACGGAGGGGACCTTTCCTACGAGCAGTACTTC	CASSYGGDLSYEQYF
-	TRBJ1-5	-	TRBV28	TGTGCCAGCAGTTTAAACTCAGGGGTTCAGCCCCAGCATTTT	CASSLNSGVQPQHF
-	TRBJ1-2	-	TRBV6-5	TGTGCCAGCAGTTACTCCCCAGGGGACTATGGCTACACCTTC	CASSYSPGDYGYTF
-	TRBJ2-2	-	TRBV2	TGTGCCAGCAACAGGGTGACCACCGGGGAGCTGTTTTTT	CASNRVTTGELFF
-	TRBJ1-5	once	TRBV7-9	TGTGCCAGCAGCTTAGGAGGCACCAATCAGCCCCAGCATTTT	CASSLGGTNQPQHF
TRBD2	TRBJ2-7	once	TRBV27	TGTGCCAGCAGCCCCTTGGTACTAGCGGGAGACTTTTTCGAGCAGTACTTC	CASSPLVLAGDFFEQYF
TRBD1	TRBJ1-5	-	TRBV5-1	TGCGCCAGCAGCTTACCAGTCACAGGGGGCAGAGGCAATCAGCCCCAGCATTTT	CASSLPVTGGRGNQPQHF